This entry lists 9 T cell receptor beta chains sequenced from one sample in a study of vaccination and CD4 T cells after COVID-19. No cognate antigen is known for these TCRs. Cultured CD4+ T cells had their DNA profiled by the Oncomine TCR Beta short-read assay. In TCRdb, the PCR reads were re-called with MiXCR into one record per CDR3 protein. Of about 18,000 distinct CDR3 sequences in the sample, over 40% were seen once. Treatment denoted: approximately nine-day PBMC culture with coronavirus spike peptide pools or control peptides (ViraFEST assay). Sequenced material: CD4+ T cells from blood, cultured in vitro, taken before SARS-CoV-2 vaccination. These TCRs come from a human donor who received a COVID-19 vaccine.

A single count supports this clonotype. The CDR3 region is CASSLAFVDPGTGVQDTQYF. CDR3 bases: TGTGCCAGCAGCTTAGCGTTTGTTGACCCCGGGACAGGGGTTCAAGATACGCAGTATTTT. The chain is built from TRBV7-8 and TRBJ2-3, with 10 bases fitting TRBD1. The CDR3 loop spans 20 amino acids. Germline CDR1 reads SGHVS; CDR2 reads FQNEAQ. Trimming cost V 0 bases and J 5 bases; bases outside gene matches: 17.

In its sample, this clonotype was seen a few times. The genes are TRBV19 and TRBJ1-5; a possible D gene is TRBD1 (6 bases). Germline-derived CDR1 and CDR2 are LNHDA and SQIVND (reference sequence). The ends were cut back, 3 bases at V and 0 bases at J, with 9 bases in the middle. The CDR3 is 15 amino acids. This chain's CDR3 is CASSIGQTSNQPQHF. The CDR3, as DNA: TGTGCCAGTAGTATTGGACAGACTAGCAATCAGCCCCAGCATTTT.

This clonotype was found a few times. The chain employs TRBV24-1 and TRBJ2-3; possible D gene TRBD2, 5 bases. Trimming took 6 bases from V and 5 from J, leaving 17 bases between them. The CDR3 loop spans 15 amino acids. Germline lookup yields CDR1 KGHDR and CDR2 SFDVKD. CDR3 amino acids: CATSQSLANLDTQYF. As DNA, the CDR3 is TGTGCCACCAGTCAATCGCTAGCAAATCTAGATACGCAGTATTTT.

This sequence joins TRBV30 and TRBJ1-1; 8 bases agree with TRBD1. V lost 2 bases and J lost 1; bases outside the gene matches: 3. The germline CDR1 and CDR2 sequences are GTSNPN and SVGIG (reference sequence). The CDR3 has 14 amino acids. The CDR3 loop is CAWSKDRGNTEAFF. CDR3 in DNA: TGTGCCTGGAGTAAAGACAGGGGGAACACTGAAGCTTTCTTT.

The chain has TRBV7-2 and TRBJ2-4; TRBD1 agrees at 8 bases. Germline V gene lookup returns CDR1 SGHTA and CDR2 FQGNSA. Trimming cost V 5 bases and J 2 bases; bases outside gene matches: 8. The CDR3 sequence is 16 residues long. The CDR3 DNA sequence: TGTGCCAGCAGCCCCCACAGGACAGGGACCAAAAACATTCAGTACTTC. Its protein is CASSPHRTGTKNIQYF.

The chain carries TRBV6-4 and TRBJ1-5; D uncertain. Germline assignment: CDR1 MRHNA and CDR2 SNTAGT. Trimming cost V 2 bases and J 0 bases, with 5 bases left between them. This CDR3 comprises 14 residues. CDR3 DNA sequence: TGTGCCAGCAGTGACGACGTTAGCAATCAGCCCCAGCATTTT. Translated: CASSDDVSNQPQHF.

The rearrangement joins TRBV6-1 to TRBJ2-7, with 7 positions matching TRBD1. Looked up from germline, CDR1 is MNHNS and CDR2 is SASEGT. The CDR3 is 15 amino acids. The J segment lost 6 bases and the V segment lost 6 bases, leaving 14 bases of the junction unmatched. CDR3 protein: CASRGIDRAYPEQYF. DNA of the CDR3: TGTGCCAGCAGGGGGATTGACAGGGCCTACCCCGAGCAGTACTTC.

The chain uses TRBV20-1 and TRBJ2-1; 8 bases fit TRBD1. Germline V gives CDR1 DFQATT, CDR2 SNEGSKA (reference sequence). The CDR3 runs 16 residues. With 1 base clipped from V and 0 bases from J, the junction kept 5 bases outside the gene matches. This CDR3 is CSARVQGASSYNEQFF. CDR3 nucleotide sequence: TGCAGTGCTAGAGTGCAGGGGGCGAGCTCCTACAATGAGCAGTTCTTC.

The CDR3 is CASSLARPFTGNTIYF. The DNA of the CDR3 is TGTGCCAGCAGCTTAGCACGACCGTTTACTGGAAACACCATATATTTT. The chain couples TRBV11-3 to TRBJ1-3; no clear D gene. This CDR3 is built from 16 residues. Trimming pared 1 base from V and 2 bases from J, leaving 12 bases between. The germline V gene has CDR1 SGHNT and CDR2 YENEEA.